This T cell receptor (beta chain) derives from a study of CD8 T cells in Susac syndrome. Study-wide results and caveats: Susac syndrome CD8+ repertoires were clonally expanded, most strongly in CD8+ TEMRA cells. Total CD8+ and CD8+ TEMRA repertoires contained sixteen and five Susac-specific public clones, respectively.

Remarks on this clonotype: Its antigen is still unknown.

Trimming shortened V by 2 bases and J by 4 bases, and 9 bases separated the two germline ends. CDR1 LNHDA and CDR2 SQIVND come from the germline V gene (reference sequence). The CDR3 spans 14 residues. RNA was extracted with the RNeasy kit, and a quantity of about 0.45 to 1 ug was reverse transcribed using random hexamers. A multiplex approach, immunoSEQ multiplex PCR, amplified TCR beta CDR3 across 54 Vbeta and 13 Jbeta. TCRdb ran MiXCR on the immunoSEQ multiplex PCR reads and lists one entry per CDR3 protein. The sample shows around 80,000 distinct CDR3 sequences, 80% to 95% of them seen only once. FACS enriched CD8+ TEMRA cells, while bulk CD8+ and CD4+ were negatively isolated.

The sequencing input was CD8+ T cells from PBMCs. The clonotype originates from a human donor with Susac syndrome. The genes are TRBV19 and TRBJ2-1; unclear D gene. CDR3 in amino acids: CASSITGLYNEQFF. CDR3 DNA sequence: TGTGCCAGTAGTATAACCGGCTTATACAATGAGCAGTTCTTC. The full variable domain, completed using reference TRBV19 and TRBJ2-1, is DGGITQSPKYLFRKEGQNVTLSCEQNLNHDAMYWYRQDPGQGLRLIYYSQIVNDFQKGDIAEGYSVSREKKESFPLTVTSAQKNPTAFYLCASSITGLYNEQFFGPGTRLTVL.